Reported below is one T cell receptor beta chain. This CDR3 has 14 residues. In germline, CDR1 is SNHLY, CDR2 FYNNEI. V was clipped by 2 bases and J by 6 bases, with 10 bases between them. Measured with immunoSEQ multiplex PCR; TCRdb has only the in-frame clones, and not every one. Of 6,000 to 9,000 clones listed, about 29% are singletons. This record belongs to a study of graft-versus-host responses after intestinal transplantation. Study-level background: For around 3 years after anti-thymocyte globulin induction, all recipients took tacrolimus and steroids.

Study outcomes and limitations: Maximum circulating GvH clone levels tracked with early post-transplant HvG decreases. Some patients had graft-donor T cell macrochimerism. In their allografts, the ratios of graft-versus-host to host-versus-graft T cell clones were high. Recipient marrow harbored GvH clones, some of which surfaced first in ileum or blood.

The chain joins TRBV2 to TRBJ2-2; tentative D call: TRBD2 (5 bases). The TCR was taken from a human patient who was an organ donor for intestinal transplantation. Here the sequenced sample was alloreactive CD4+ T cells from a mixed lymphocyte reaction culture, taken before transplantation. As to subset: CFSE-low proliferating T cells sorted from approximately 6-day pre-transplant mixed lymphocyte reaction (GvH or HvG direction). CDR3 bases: TGTGCCAGCAGTGAACGACGGCGGGCCGGGGAGCTGTTTTTT. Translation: CASSERRRAGELFF.